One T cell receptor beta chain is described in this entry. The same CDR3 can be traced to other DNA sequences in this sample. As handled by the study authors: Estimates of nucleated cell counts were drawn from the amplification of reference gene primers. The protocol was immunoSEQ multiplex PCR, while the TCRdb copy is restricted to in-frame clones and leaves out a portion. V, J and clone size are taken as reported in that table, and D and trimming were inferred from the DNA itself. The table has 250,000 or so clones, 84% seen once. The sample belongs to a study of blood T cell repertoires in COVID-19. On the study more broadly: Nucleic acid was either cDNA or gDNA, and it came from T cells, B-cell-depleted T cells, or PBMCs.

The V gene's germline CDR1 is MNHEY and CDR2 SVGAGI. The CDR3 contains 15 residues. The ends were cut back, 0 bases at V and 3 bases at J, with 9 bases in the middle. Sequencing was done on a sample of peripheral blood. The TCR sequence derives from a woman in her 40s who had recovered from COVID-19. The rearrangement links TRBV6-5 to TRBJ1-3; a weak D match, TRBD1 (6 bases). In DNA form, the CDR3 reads TGTGCCAGCAGTTACTCGGGGGCTAGTGGAAACACCATATATTTT. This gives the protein CASSYSGASGNTIYF.